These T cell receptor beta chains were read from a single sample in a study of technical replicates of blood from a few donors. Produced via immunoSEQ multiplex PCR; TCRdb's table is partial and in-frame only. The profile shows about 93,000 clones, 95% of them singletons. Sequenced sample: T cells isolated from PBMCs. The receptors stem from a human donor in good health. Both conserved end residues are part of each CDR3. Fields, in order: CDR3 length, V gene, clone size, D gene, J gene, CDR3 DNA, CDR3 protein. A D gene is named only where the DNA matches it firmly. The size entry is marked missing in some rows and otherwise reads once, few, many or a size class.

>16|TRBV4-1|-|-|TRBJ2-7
TGCGCCAGCAGCCAGAATGAGGGCCTTACCTTCGGGGAGCAGTACTTC
CASSQNEGLTFGEQYF
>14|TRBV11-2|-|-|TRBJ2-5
TGTGCCAGCAGCCAAGACAGGCACCAAGAGACCCAGTACTTC
CASSQDRHQETQYF
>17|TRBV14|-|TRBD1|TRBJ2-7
TGTGCCAGCAGCCAAGACAGCCGGGACAGGGGGATCTACGAGCAGTACTTC
CASSQDSRDRGIYEQYF
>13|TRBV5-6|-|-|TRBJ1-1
TGTGCCAGCAGCGTTGGGGGGGGGACTGAAGCTTTCTTT
CASSVGGGTEAFF
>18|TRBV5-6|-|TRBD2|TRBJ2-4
TGTGCCAGCAGCTTTACCGGGACTAGCGGGAGGGAAAAAAACATTCAGTACTTC
CASSFTGTSGREKNIQYF
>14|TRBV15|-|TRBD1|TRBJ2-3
TGTGCCACCAGCAGAGATGACCCAGGGGGTACGCAGTATTTT
CATSRDDPGGTQYF
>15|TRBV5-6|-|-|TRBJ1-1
TGTGCCAGCAGCAAAACCACAGGGACGAACACTGAAGCTTTCTTT
CASSKTTGTNTEAFF
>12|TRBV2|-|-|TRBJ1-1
TGTGCCAGCAGTGACTACTCTCCCGAAGCTTTCTTT
CASSDYSPEAFF
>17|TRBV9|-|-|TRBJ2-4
TGTGCCAGCAGCTCCAGCCACAGGGTAGGCGCCAAAAACATTCAGTACTTC
CASSSSHRVGAKNIQYF
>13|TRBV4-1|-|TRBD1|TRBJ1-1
TGCGCCAGCAGCCCAGGGGGGAACACTGAAGCTTTCTTT
CASSPGGNTEAFF
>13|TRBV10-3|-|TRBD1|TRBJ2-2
TGTGCCATCGGGACAGGGGATACCGGGGAGCTGTTTTTT
CAIGTGDTGELFF
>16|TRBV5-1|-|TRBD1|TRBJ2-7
TGCGCCAGCAGCTATACAACCGGGACAGGTTCCTTCGAGCAGTACTTC
CASSYTTGTGSFEQYF
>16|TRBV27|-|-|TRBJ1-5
TGTGCCAGCAGTTTAGAGGGAAAGGGATTTGGACAGCCCCAGCATTTT
CASSLEGKGFGQPQHF
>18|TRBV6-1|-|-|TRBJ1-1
TGTGCCAGCAGTGAATCCGTCCTTGGGGGGGGTGTGTTCACTGAAGCTTTCTTT
CASSESVLGGGVFTEAFF
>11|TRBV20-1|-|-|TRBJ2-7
TGCAGTGCTAGACAGGTCTACGAGCAGTACTTC
CSARQVYEQYF
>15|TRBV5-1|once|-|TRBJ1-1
TGCGCCAGCAGCCCTGACGGGCGGCGGGGCACTGAAGCTTTCTTT
CASSPDGRRGTEAFF
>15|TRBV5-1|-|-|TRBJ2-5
TGCGCCAGCAGCTGGGGGGGGCCGGTCCAAGAGACCCAGTACTTC
CASSWGGPVQETQYF
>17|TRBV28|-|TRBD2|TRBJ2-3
TGTGCCAGCAGTTCACTAGCGGGAGGGTTGAGGACAGATACGCAGTATTTT
CASSSLAGGLRTDTQYF
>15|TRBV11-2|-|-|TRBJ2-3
TGTGCCAGCAGCTCCCCACCGGGAGGCACAGATACGCAGTATTTT
CASSSPPGGTDTQYF
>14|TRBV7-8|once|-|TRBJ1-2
TGTGCCAGCAGCCCTACAGGGTTGTTCTATGGCTACACCTTC
CASSPTGLFYGYTF
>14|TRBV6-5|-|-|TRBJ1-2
TGTGCCAGCAGTTACTCACAGGGAAAGTTTGGCTACACCTTC
CASSYSQGKFGYTF
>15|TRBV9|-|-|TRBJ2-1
TGTGCCAGCAGCGTAGTTAGCGGCTCCTACAATGAGCAGTTCTTC
CASSVVSGSYNEQFF
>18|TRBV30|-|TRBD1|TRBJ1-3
TGTGCCTGGAGTGAGGACAGGGGGCTATCGGTCTCTGGAAACACCATATATTTT
CAWSEDRGLSVSGNTIYF
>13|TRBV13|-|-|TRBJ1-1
TGTGCCAGCAGCTTAGCTACGAACACTGAAGCTTTCTTT
CASSLATNTEAFF
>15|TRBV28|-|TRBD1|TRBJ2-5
TGTGCCAGCAGTTTAATTGGGACAGGGAAAGAGACCCAGTACTTC
CASSLIGTGKETQYF
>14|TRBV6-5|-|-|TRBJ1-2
TGTGCCAGCAATGCTGAAGGGGGTCCCTATGGCTACACCTTC
CASNAEGGPYGYTF
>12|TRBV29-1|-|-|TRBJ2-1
TGCAGCGTTGGGGGAGTGGGAAATGAGCAGTTCTTC
CSVGGVGNEQFF
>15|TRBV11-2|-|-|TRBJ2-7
TGTGCCAGCAGCTCTATCCCCTCTTCCCACTACGAGCAGTACTTC
CASSSIPSSHYEQYF
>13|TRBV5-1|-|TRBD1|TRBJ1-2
TGCGCCAGCAGCTTACAGGGGAGAGATGGCTACACCTTC
CASSLQGRDGYTF
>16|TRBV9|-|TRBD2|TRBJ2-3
TGTGCCAGCAGCGTCTTTAGTAGCGGGGCCGCAGATACGCAGTATTTT
CASSVFSSGAADTQYF
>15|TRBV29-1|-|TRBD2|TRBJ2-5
TGCAGCGTTGTGAGCGGCGGGAGGGTTGCAGAGACCCAGTACTTC
CSVVSGGRVAETQYF
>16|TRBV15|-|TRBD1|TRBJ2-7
TGTGCCACCAGCAGAGACCGGGACAGGGTAATTTACGAGCAGTACTTC
CATSRDRDRVIYEQYF
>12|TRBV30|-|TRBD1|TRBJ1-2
TGTGCCTGGAGGCGGGACAGCATGGGCTACACCTTC
CAWRRDSMGYTF
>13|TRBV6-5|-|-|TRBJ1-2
TGTGCCAGCAGATCGGACAGACAATTTGGCTACACCTTC
CASRSDRQFGYTF
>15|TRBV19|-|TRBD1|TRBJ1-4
TGTGCCAGTAGCCCCCGGGACAGGTTTAATGAAAAACTGTTTTTT
CASSPRDRFNEKLFF
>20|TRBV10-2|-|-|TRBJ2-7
TGCGCCAGCAGTGAGTCATTCATGGGACGGACAGCCGGGCTCGACGATGAGCAGTACTTC
CASSESFMGRTAGLDDEQYF
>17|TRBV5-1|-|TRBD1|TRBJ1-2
TGCGCCAGCAGCTTGACGCGCTGGGGACAGCTCAACTATGGCTACACCTTC
CASSLTRWGQLNYGYTF
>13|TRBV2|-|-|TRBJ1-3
TGTGCCAGCAGGCAGGGTACTGGAAACACCATATATTTT
CASRQGTGNTIYF
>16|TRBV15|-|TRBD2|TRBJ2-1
TGTGCCACCAGCAGAGGAACTAGCGGGAACCTCAATGAGCAGTTCTTC
CATSRGTSGNLNEQFF
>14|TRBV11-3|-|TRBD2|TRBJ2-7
TGTGCCAGCAGCTTAGGGCTAGCGGGATTAGAGCAGTACTTC
CASSLGLAGLEQYF
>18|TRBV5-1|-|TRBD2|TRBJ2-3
TGCGCCAGCAGCTTGATGGCCGGACTAGCGGGAGCCACAGATACGCAGTATTTT
CASSLMAGLAGATDTQYF
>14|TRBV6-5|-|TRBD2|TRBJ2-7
TGTGCCAGCAGCCCCACGGGACTAGTGGGCGAGCAGTACTTC
CASSPTGLVGEQYF
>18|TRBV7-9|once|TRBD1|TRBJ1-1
TGTGCCAGCAGCTTAGCCCCCGGGACAGGGGGCGCGAAGGCTGAAGCTTTCTTT
CASSLAPGTGGAKAEAFF
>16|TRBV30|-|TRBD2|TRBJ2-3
TGTGCCTGGAGTCGAGGACTAGCGGGGCGGGGAGATACGCAGTATTTT
CAWSRGLAGRGDTQYF
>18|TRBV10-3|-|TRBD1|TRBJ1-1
TGTGCCATCAGCGTCGAAACCGGGACAGGGGGCGCGGGGGATGAAGCTTTCTTT
CAISVETGTGGAGDEAFF